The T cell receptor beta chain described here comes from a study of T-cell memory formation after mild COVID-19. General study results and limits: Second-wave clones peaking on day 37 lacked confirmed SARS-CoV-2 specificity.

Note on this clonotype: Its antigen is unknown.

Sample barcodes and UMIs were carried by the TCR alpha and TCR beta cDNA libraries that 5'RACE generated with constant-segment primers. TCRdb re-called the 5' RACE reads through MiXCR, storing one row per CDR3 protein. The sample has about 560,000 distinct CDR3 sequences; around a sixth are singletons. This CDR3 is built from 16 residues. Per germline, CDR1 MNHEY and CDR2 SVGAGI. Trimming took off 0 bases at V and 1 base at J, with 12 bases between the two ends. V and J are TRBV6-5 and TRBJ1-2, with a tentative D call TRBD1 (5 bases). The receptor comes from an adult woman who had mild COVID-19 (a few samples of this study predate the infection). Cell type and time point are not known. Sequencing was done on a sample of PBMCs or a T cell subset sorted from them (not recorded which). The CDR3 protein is CASSYSFNRNNYGYTF. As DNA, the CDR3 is TGTGCCAGCAGTTACTCCTTTAACAGGAATAACTATGGCTACACCTTC.